Following are 26 T cell receptor beta chains from one sample sequenced in a study of identical twins. TCRdb used MiXCR to reprocess the 5' RACE reads, holding one entry per CDR3 protein. The data show some 600,000 distinct CDR3 sequences, with roughly 7.1% seen just once and roughly 1.5% held by the top ten. The same sample was also studied in work on yellow fever vaccine responses in identical twins.

The sample taken for sequencing was PBMCs. These receptors were collected from a woman between 18 and 30 years old in good health.

The table lists this clonotype with many counts. The rearrangement links TRBV24-1 to TRBJ1-5; D perhaps matches TRBD1 (6 bases). Trimming cost V 4 bases and J 4 bases, with 10 bases left between them. The CDR3 spans 14 residues. Germline assignment: CDR1 KGHDR and CDR2 SFDVKD. CDR3 amino acids: CATSERQVNQPQHF. CDR3 nucleotide sequence: TGTGCCACCAGTGAACGACAGGTAAATCAGCCCCAGCATTTT.

The table lists this clonotype with many counts. This sequence joins TRBV28 and TRBJ1-5, with a tentative D call TRBD1 (5 bases). Between the trimmed V and J ends, which lost 2 bases and 1 base, there was a span of 12 bases. Germline loops: CDR1 MDHEN, CDR2 SYDVKM. The CDR3 is 16 amino acids. The CDR3 nucleotides are TGTGCCAGCAGTTTACGAGGGACGGAAAGCAATCAGCCCCAGCATTTT. It is translated as CASSLRGTESNQPQHF.

This clonotype was observed a handful of times. This rearrangement joins TRBV15 to TRBJ1-1; TRBD1 agrees at 7 bases. There are 15 residues in the CDR3. V shed 4 bases, J shed 1 base, and the junction held 6 bases outside the gene matches. Germline V lookup: CDR1 LNHNV, CDR2 YYDKDF (reference sequence). CDR3 DNA sequence: TGTGCCACCAGCAACCCCCGACAGGGGAACACTGAAGCTTTCTTT. Protein product: CATSNPRQGNTEAFF.

This clonotype turned up a few times. The rearrangement uses TRBV9 and TRBJ2-5; either TRBD1 or TRBD2 may fit D (5 bases each). Germline V gene sequence: CDR1 SGDLS, CDR2 YYNGEE. The CDR3 consists of 15 residues. V lost 0 bases to trimming and J lost 5 bases, with 14 bases between them. CDR3 residues: CASSVAVGDGETQYF. CDR3 DNA: TGTGCCAGCAGCGTAGCGGTGGGGGATGGGGAGACCCAGTACTTC.

The chain links TRBV7-8 to TRBJ2-1, with a possible D match to TRBD1 (6 bases). The CDR3 is 15 amino acids. V lost 3 bases, J lost 4 bases, and 13 bases lay in between. The V gene's germline CDR1 is SGHVS and CDR2 FQNEAQ. As DNA, the CDR3 is TGTGCCAGCAGCTTCTCAAGGACAGATTACAATGAGCAGTTCTTC. Protein: CASSFSRTDYNEQFF.

This clonotype occurred a few times. V is TRBV29-1 and J is TRBJ2-1; the D gene is possibly TRBD1 (5 bases). Germline assignment: CDR1 SQVTM and CDR2 ANQGSEA. Trimming removed 8 bases at V and 3 bases at J, with 17 bases between. The CDR3 is 14 residues long. The CDR3 loop is CSFWAGPNYNEQFF. The CDR3 coding sequence is TGCAGCTTCTGGGCAGGGCCTAACTACAATGAGCAGTTCTTC.

CDR3 in DNA: TGTGCCAGCAGCATGACAGGGTTCTACGAGCAGTACGTC. Residues: CASSMTGFYEQYV. The chain has TRBV7-9 and TRBJ2-7; 7 bases are a match to TRBD1. After removal of 5 bases from V and 3 bases from J, the junction contained 4 bases not matched to a gene. From germline, CDR1 is SEHNR and CDR2 FQNEAQ (reference sequence). The CDR3 spans 13 residues.

This chain connects TRBV6-5 to TRBJ2-7; 9 bases agree with TRBD1. V lost 4 bases and J lost 3; bases outside the gene matches: 13. This CDR3 is built from 17 residues. Germline lookup yields CDR1 MNHEY and CDR2 SVGAGI. CDR3 coding DNA: TGTGCCAGCAGTTCCTATCTCCGGGACAGGGACAACTACGAGCAGTACTTC. Translated, it gives CASSSYLRDRDNYEQYF.

This clonotype was detected ten times or more. The chain uses TRBV29-1 and TRBJ2-1; 12 bases are shared with TRBD2. The length of the CDR3 is 17 residues. The germline gives CDR1 SQVTM, CDR2 ANQGSEA. Trimming took 0 bases from V and 5 from J; bases not matched to a gene: 8. CDR3 in DNA: TGCAGCGTTGAAGAAGGACTAGCGGGATCCAGAAACAATGAGCAGTTCTTC. It yields the protein CSVEEGLAGSRNNEQFF.

The table lists this clonotype with many counts. This chain connects TRBV5-1 to TRBJ2-3, with D possibly TRBD2 on 5 matching bases. CDR1 is SGHRS, CDR2 YFSETQ, per germline. Trimming cost V 4 bases and J 3 bases, with 21 bases left between them. This CDR3 spans 17 amino acids. CDR3 coding DNA: TGCGCCAGCAGCCCCAGACTAATCCTCGGCGGTACAGATACGCAGTATTTT. It encodes CASSPRLILGGTDTQYF.

This sequence joins TRBV28 and TRBJ2-4; D possibly corresponds to TRBD1 (6 bases). This CDR3 is 15 amino acids long. Germline loops: CDR1 MDHEN, CDR2 SYDVKM. Between the trimmed V and J ends, which lost 6 bases and 4 bases, there was a span of 16 bases. This CDR3 is CASSLERTVKNIQYF. The CDR3 DNA reads as TGTGCCAGCAGCCTGGAAAGGACAGTAAAAAACATTCAGTACTTC.

This clonotype was counted only a few times. The J gene is TRBJ2-5, the V gene TRBV10-3, with D possibly being TRBD2 (5 bases). Trimming removed 0 bases from V and 3 bases from J, with 8 bases in between. The CDR3 is 14 amino acids. The germline gives CDR1 ENHRY, CDR2 SYGVKD. The CDR3 DNA sequence: TGTGCCATCAGTGAGTCACGGGGAAAAGAGACCCAGTACTTC. It codes for CAISESRGKETQYF.

V gene TRBV5-1 combines with J gene TRBJ2-1; a possible D gene is TRBD1 (6 bases). The V gene lost 5 bases and the J gene lost 7 bases, with 10 bases spanning the gap. This CDR3 has 12 residues. Germline V gene data show CDR1 as SGHRS and CDR2 as YFSETQ. For the CDR3, the DNA is TGCGCCAGCAGAAGACAGGAAAATGAGCAGTTCTTC. Its protein is CASRRQENEQFF.

This clonotype was seen many times. V usage is TRBV3-1 and J usage is TRBJ2-3; weak D call: TRBD1 (7 bases). V was trimmed by 4 bases and J by 7 bases, leaving 21 bases between them. This CDR3 has 16 amino acids. From germline, CDR1 is LGHDT and CDR2 YNNKEL (reference sequence). CDR3 bases: TGTGCCAGCAGCCCCGCGGGACAGCCTGTTTGGTATACGCAGTATTTT. Amino acid sequence: CASSPAGQPVWYTQYF.

This clonotype was counted at least ten times. CDR3 loop: CSVERRQGQGRRNTEAFF. The CDR3 DNA reads TGCAGCGTTGAAAGAAGGCAGGGACAAGGCCGACGGAACACTGAAGCTTTCTTT. The chain has TRBV29-1 and TRBJ1-1, with D tentatively TRBD1 (6 bases). The CDR3 covers 18 residues. V gave up 2 bases and J gave up 1 base, with 23 bases separating them. The germline V gene encodes CDR1 SQVTM and CDR2 ANQGSEA.

The table lists this clonotype with many counts. The chain joins TRBV29-1 to TRBJ2-1; TRBD1 aligns across 8 bases. The V and J ends lost 4 bases and 2 bases, in that order; junction bases with no gene match: 4. Germline loops: CDR1 SQVTM, CDR2 ANQGSEA. The CDR3 contains 14 residues. The CDR3 DNA sequence: TGCAGCGTTGGAGGACAGGGAGCCTACAATGAGCAGTTCTTC. Translation gives CSVGGQGAYNEQFF.

This clonotype came up a few times. The chain is built from TRBV5-1 and TRBJ1-2, with 9 bases matching TRBD1. V lost 4 bases to trimming and J lost 2 bases; unmatched junction nucleotides: 3. CDR3 length: 14 amino acids. Germline V lookup: CDR1 SGHRS, CDR2 YFSETQ. The CDR3 sequence is CASSATGGNYGYTF. DNA for the CDR3: TGCGCCAGCAGCGCGACAGGGGGGAACTATGGCTACACCTTC.

With regard to this clonotype: A read error is possible here, since a much larger clone lies one base away. The rearrangement joins TRBV20-1 to TRBJ1-6; possibly TRBD1 for D (5 bases). Germline lookup yields CDR1 DFQATT and CDR2 SNEGSKA (reference sequence). The CDR3 runs to 14 residues. V lost 3 bases and J lost 5, with 11 bases in between. DNA of the CDR3: TGCAGTGCTAGGCTGGGAGGGGATAATTCACCCCTCCACTTT. This codes for CSARLGGDNSPLHF.

This clonotype was picked up many times. The chain combines TRBV15 with TRBJ2-5; a weak D match, TRBD2 (6 bases). The V end lost 2 bases, the J end lost 5 bases, and 18 bases lay between the germline ends. Germline V CDR1 and CDR2: LNHNV, YYDKDF (reference sequence). The CDR3 totals 16 residues. The DNA of the CDR3 is TGTGCCACCAGCAGAATACTCGGACTATACGGGGAGACCCAGTACTTC. Translating gives CATSRILGLYGETQYF.

The chain joins TRBV20-1 to TRBJ1-3; tentative D call: TRBD1 (5 bases). This CDR3 is built from 11 residues. Trimming cost V 6 bases and J 8 bases, with 11 bases left between them. Germline assignment: CDR1 DFQATT and CDR2 SNEGSKA (reference sequence). The CDR3 nucleotides read TGCAGTGCGGACACCGGATACACCATATATTTT. Encoded protein: CSADTGYTIYF.

The chain couples TRBV5-1 to TRBJ1-6; D may be TRBD1 (6 bases). The V and J ends lost 5 bases and 5 bases respectively, with 8 bases between them. Per the germline V gene, CDR1 is SGHRS and CDR2 is YFSETQ. This CDR3 region has 13 residues. The CDR3 region is CASSRDNNSPLHF. Here the CDR3 DNA reads TGCGCCAGCAGTCGGGACAATAATTCACCCCTCCACTTT.

The chain carries TRBV6-1 and TRBJ1-2; 8 bases are shared with TRBD1. Germline CDR1 and CDR2: MNHNS and SASEGT. CDR3 length: 14 amino acids. The V gene end was trimmed by 5 bases and the J gene end by 6 bases; junction bases not matched to a gene: 8. Here the CDR3 DNA reads TGTGCCAGCAGTAGACCGGGACAGGTTCATGGCTACACCTTC. It yields the protein CASSRPGQVHGYTF.

The chain recombines TRBV10-1 with TRBJ2-3; D gene ambiguous. V was clipped by 5 bases and J by 2 bases, with 14 bases between them. This CDR3 spans 15 amino acids. Germline V gives CDR1 WNHNN, CDR2 SYGVQD (reference sequence). CDR3 protein: CASSRVPDNTDTQYF. CDR3 DNA sequence: TGCGCCAGCAGTAGGGTGCCAGATAACACAGATACGCAGTATTTT.

This clonotype has ten or more counts. The chain employs TRBV3-1 and TRBJ2-7; TRBD2 matches at 13 bases. There are 14 residues in the CDR3. CDR1 and CDR2 (germline): LGHDT, YNNKEL (reference sequence). Unmatched junction bases numbered 6, after V lost 8 bases and J lost 5 bases. This CDR3 reads CASGRLAGGHEQYF. As DNA, the CDR3 is TGTGCCAGCGGACGACTAGCGGGAGGCCACGAGCAGTACTTC.

The rearrangement uses TRBV20-1 and TRBJ2-7; D is possibly TRBD2 (6 bases). CDR3 length equals 13 residues. Germline V lookup: CDR1 DFQATT, CDR2 SNEGSKA (reference sequence). V was cut by 6 bases and J by 6 bases, with 18 bases left in between. CDR3 in amino acids: CSALLAQVAEQYF. CDR3 nucleotide sequence: TGCAGTGCCTTACTAGCCCAGGTTGCCGAGCAGTACTTC.

In its sample, this clonotype was seen many times. The chain is built from TRBV29-1 and TRBJ2-1; 12 bases match TRBD2. CDR1 SQVTM and CDR2 ANQGSEA come from the germline V gene. The CDR3 is made up of 15 amino acids. V gave up 7 bases and J gave up 3 bases; unmatched junction bases: 7. CDR3 sequence reads: CSAKEGLAGYNEQFF. The CDR3 nucleotides are TGCAGCGCAAAAGAGGGACTAGCGGGCTACAATGAGCAGTTCTTC.